This TCR beta chain was identified during a study of beta chain features in type 1 diabetes. Study details: Sorted cells, about 98,000,000 in number, were examined across all samples. Study-wide results and caveats: Patients with Type 1 diabetes showed moderately but significantly shorter TCRB CDR3s in all four CD4+ subsets. The analysis here could not establish whether HLA type shapes TCRB rearrangement.

With regard to this clone: What it binds is unknown.

The V and J ends lost 4 bases and 5 bases, in that order; junction bases with no gene match: 2. The CDR3 covers 14 residues. CDR1 is SGHRS and CDR2 is YFSETQ in the germline V gene. Sequencing targeted expressed TCRB transcripts, as all isolated RNA had been reverse transcribed. Profiled with immunoSEQ multiplex PCR; TCRdb holds only in-frame clones, not every one. The sample gives approximately 150,000 clones, more than 9% of which show up once; around 1.2% is in the top ten. The sequenced material came from naive CD4+ T cells from blood. The genes are TRBV5-1 and TRBJ2-1; TRBD2 matches at 11 bases. The clonotype comes from a man aged 18 to 35 in good health. CDR3 sequence: CASSKTSGDNEQFF. The DNA of the CDR3 is TGCGCCAGCAGCAAGACTAGCGGGGACAATGAGCAGTTCTTC.